This is a list of T cell receptor beta chains from one sample in a study of T cells in Graves' hyperthyroidism and ophthalmopathy. MiXCR, run by TCRdb on the multiplex PCR reads, gives a single entry per CDR3 protein. The table lists around 560,000 distinct CDR3 sequences, 16% of them singletons. The sample was blood. The receptor set was obtained from a young woman with Graves' hyperthyroidism. CDR3s include the opening cysteine and the closing phenylalanine or tryptophan.

J gene: TRBJ2-2; V gene: TRBV29-1; CDR3 protein: CSVGANTGELFF
J gene: TRBJ1-1; V gene: TRBV10-3; CDR3 protein: CAISESRATEAFF
J gene: TRBJ2-5; V gene: TRBV20-1; CDR3 protein: CSAPYQETQYF
J gene: TRBJ1-1; V gene: TRBV30; CDR3 protein: CAWIGGLNTEAFF
J gene: TRBJ2-3; V gene: TRBV5-1; CDR3 protein: CASSRGASRISTDTQYF
J gene: TRBJ2-3; V gene: TRBV24-1; CDR3 protein: CATSAVDADTQYF
J gene: TRBJ2-1; V gene: TRBV6-7; CDR3 protein: CASRCLAGDGVDNEQFF
J gene: TRBJ2-7; V gene: TRBV19; CDR3 protein: CASNKGLSYEQYF
J gene: TRBJ1-2; V gene: TRBV24-1; CDR3 protein: CATSDGLRGYTF
J gene: TRBJ1-6; V gene: TRBV18; CDR3 protein: CASSPLQLGSPLHF
J gene: TRBJ2-3; V gene: TRBV7-9; CDR3 protein: CASSPGTGLEMPTDTQYF
J gene: TRBJ2-7; V gene: TRBV29-1; CDR3 protein: CSVGKPGRYEQYF
J gene: TRBJ2-7; V gene: TRBV15; CDR3 protein: CATSPRGGREVLYEQYF
J gene: TRBJ2-7; V gene: TRBV25-1; CDR3 protein: CASARQGPTGEQYF
J gene: TRBJ2-3; V gene: TRBV6-4; CDR3 protein: CASKMTSGATDTQYF
J gene: TRBJ2-3; V gene: TRBV18; CDR3 protein: CASSPPSNLGTQYF
J gene: TRBJ1-2; V gene: TRBV5-1; CDR3 protein: CASSLGQQGPWNYGYTF
J gene: TRBJ2-7; V gene: TRBV12-3/TRBV12-4; CDR3 protein: CASSLAGGGASEQYF
J gene: TRBJ2-4; V gene: TRBV29-1; CDR3 protein: CSVEDSVGNIQYF
J gene: TRBJ2-1; V gene: TRBV28; CDR3 protein: CASSFRGDEQFF
J gene: TRBJ1-3; V gene: TRBV11-3; CDR3 protein: CASSLGRNSGNTIYF
J gene: TRBJ1-6; V gene: TRBV4-1; CDR3 protein: CASSQEGNPNSPLHF
J gene: TRBJ2-3; V gene: TRBV5-5; CDR3 protein: CASSLDAGGLTDTQYF
J gene: TRBJ2-5; V gene: TRBV2; CDR3 protein: CASSGAGRRGLRETQYF
J gene: TRBJ2-3; V gene: TRBV18; CDR3 protein: CASSELAGEITDTQYF
J gene: TRBJ2-7; V gene: TRBV5-1; CDR3 protein: CASSTVPGQGVGEQYF
J gene: TRBJ1-3; V gene: TRBV28; CDR3 protein: CASRQGSSGNTIYF
J gene: TRBJ2-1; V gene: TRBV6-2/TRBV6-3; CDR3 protein: CASSPSGVIYNEQFF
J gene: TRBJ2-2; V gene: TRBV2; CDR3 protein: CASRLTSQSTNAGELFF
J gene: TRBJ1-5; V gene: TRBV7-2; CDR3 protein: CASSSKSGTLNQPQHF
J gene: TRBJ1-4; V gene: TRBV4-3; CDR3 protein: CASSQDAPGIQLFF
J gene: TRBJ1-3; V gene: TRBV6-5; CDR3 protein: CASSYSAGAGHTIYF
J gene: TRBJ2-5; V gene: TRBV20-1; CDR3 protein: CSARKETQYF
J gene: TRBJ2-2; V gene: TRBV3-1; CDR3 protein: CASSQDLAGNTGELFF
J gene: TRBJ2-7; V gene: TRBV5-1; CDR3 protein: CASSTDSSSTEQYF
J gene: TRBJ2-3; V gene: TRBV28; CDR3 protein: CASSLTSAGSTDTQYF
J gene: TRBJ1-1; V gene: TRBV7-8; CDR3 protein: CASSFCLQGRCTEAFF
J gene: TRBJ1-1; V gene: TRBV29-1; CDR3 protein: CSVEPGVEAFF
J gene: TRBJ2-3; V gene: TRBV5-1; CDR3 protein: CASSPETRADTQYF
J gene: TRBJ1-4; V gene: TRBV6-1; CDR3 protein: CASRRTGTYGEKLFF
J gene: TRBJ2-7; V gene: TRBV10-1; CDR3 protein: CASRPGLGAYEQYF
J gene: TRBJ2-5; V gene: TRBV20-1; CDR3 protein: CSAISEREGGETQYF
J gene: TRBJ1-4; V gene: TRBV3-1; CDR3 protein: CASSRGTGPTNEKLFF
J gene: TRBJ1-1; V gene: TRBV7-9; CDR3 protein: CASSLPTPNTEAFF
J gene: TRBJ1-5; V gene: TRBV6-5; CDR3 protein: CASSYWPGGRSYSNQPQHF
J gene: TRBJ1-1; V gene: TRBV5-1; CDR3 protein: CASSLGLTVIEAFF
J gene: TRBJ2-1; V gene: TRBV28; CDR3 protein: CASSSGHWNEQFF
J gene: TRBJ1-5; V gene: TRBV19; CDR3 protein: CASSQGTSTGPPQHF
J gene: TRBJ2-3; V gene: TRBV12-3/TRBV12-4; CDR3 protein: CASSFVLDTQYF
J gene: TRBJ2-3; V gene: TRBV7-8; CDR3 protein: CASKAGPNTDTQYF
J gene: TRBJ2-3; V gene: TRBV30; CDR3 protein: CAWSTFWSGDGTDTQYF
J gene: TRBJ2-5; V gene: TRBV20-1; CDR3 protein: CSARGGIGTSQQETQYF
J gene: TRBJ2-7; V gene: TRBV29-1; CDR3 protein: CSVAHTGQGIYEQYF
J gene: TRBJ1-5; V gene: TRBV19; CDR3 protein: CASSTIDRNQPQHF
J gene: TRBJ1-1; V gene: TRBV7-8; CDR3 protein: CASSETGWENTEAFF
J gene: TRBJ2-1; V gene: TRBV4-1; CDR3 protein: CASSQEPGDLEQFF
J gene: TRBJ2-1; V gene: TRBV11-2; CDR3 protein: CASSLISLAGPHNEQFF